Shown below are 9 T cell receptor beta chains from a single sample sequenced in a study of identical twins. MiXCR, applied by TCRdb to the 5' RACE reads, yields one record per CDR3 protein. In the table there are around 680,000 distinct CDR3 sequences, 8.6% of which are singletons. This sample also appeared in a second study, on yellow fever vaccine responses in identical twins.

The specimen was PBMCs. The receptors were sampled from a woman between 18 and 30 years old in good health.

V gene TRBV4-2 combines with J gene TRBJ2-3, with TRBD1 matching over 10 bases. The CDR3 has 18 amino acids. Germline trimming cut 1 base from V and 1 base from J; bases unmatched to any gene: 8. Per germline, CDR1 LGHNA and CDR2 YNFKEQ. The CDR3 spells CASSQAGTGDLGTDTQYF. CDR3 coding DNA: TGTGCCAGCAGCCAAGCCGGGACAGGGGATCTTGGCACAGATACGCAGTATTTT.

This clonotype was observed at least ten times. The rearrangement joins TRBV12-3 or TRBV12-4 to TRBJ1-5, with 12 bases that match TRBD1. V was pared by 6 bases and J by 6 bases, with 6 bases of the junction left unmatched. The CDR3 runs 15 residues. Here the CDR3 reads CASREGQGAVQPQHF. The CDR3 DNA sequence: TGTGCCAGCAGGGAGGGACAGGGGGCAGTTCAGCCCCAGCATTTT.

This clonotype was seen ten or more times. The chain links TRBV5-6 to TRBJ1-5; D call uncertain. Germline CDR1 reads SGHDT; CDR2 reads YYEEEE. This CDR3 has 13 amino acids. Between the trimmed V and J ends, which lost 2 bases and 9 bases, there was a span of 12 bases. CDR3 residues: CASSFTGERPQHF. The CDR3 DNA follows: TGTGCCAGCAGCTTCACGGGCGAGAGGCCCCAGCATTTT.

The chain combines TRBV20-1 with TRBJ2-3; 10 bases agree with TRBD2. V shed 3 bases, J shed 6 bases, and the junction held 12 bases outside the gene matches. The CDR3 contains 16 residues. Per germline, CDR1 DFQATT and CDR2 SNEGSKA (reference sequence). CDR3: CSASGASGSWGDTQYF. The DNA for the CDR3 is TGCAGTGCTAGCGGTGCTAGCGGGAGTTGGGGGGATACGCAGTATTTT.

This rearrangement joins TRBV10-3 to TRBJ1-1; D is ambiguous. Germline loops: CDR1 ENHRY, CDR2 SYGVKD. CDR3 length: 13 amino acids. The V end lost 7 bases, the J end lost 0 bases, and 9 bases lay between the germline ends. CDR3 sequence reads: CAITWEMNTEAFF. The CDR3 DNA reads as TGTGCCATCACCTGGGAGATGAACACTGAAGCTTTCTTT.

The chain employs TRBV11-3 and TRBJ2-2, with a possible D match to TRBD1 (6 bases). The CDR3 length is 15 residues. Per the germline V gene, CDR1 is SGHNT and CDR2 is YENEEA. V dropped 4 bases and J dropped 1 base, with 10 bases sitting between them. This chain's CDR3 is CASSSAGENTGELFF. In DNA form, the CDR3 reads TGTGCCAGCAGCTCGGCAGGGGAGAACACCGGGGAGCTGTTTTTT.

This clonotype came up a few times. The J gene is TRBJ2-2, the V gene TRBV20-1; 11 bases fit TRBD1. Germline trimming cut 6 bases from V and 6 bases from J; bases unmatched to any gene: 9. The CDR3 is 15 residues long. Germline CDR1 DFQATT, CDR2 SNEGSKA (reference sequence). The CDR3 sequence is CSATRDRGMAGELFF. CDR3 bases: TGCAGTGCCACCCGGGACAGGGGGATGGCCGGGGAGCTGTTTTTT.

The sample holds many counts of this clonotype. The chain employs TRBV7-2 and TRBJ2-1; TRBD2 matches at 14 bases. The CDR3 spans 16 residues. V dropped 3 bases and J dropped 7; count of bases not matched to a gene: 5. Germline CDR1 reads SGHTA; CDR2 reads FQGNSA. CDR3 in DNA: TGTGCCAGCAGCTTCCCGACTAGCGGGGGGGCGAATGAGCAGTTCTTC. Protein sequence: CASSFPTSGGANEQFF.

This clonotype was picked up a small number of times. The rearrangement joins TRBV11-2 to TRBJ2-7; D is tentatively TRBD1 or TRBD2 (5 bases each). This CDR3 is built from 14 residues. Germline CDR1 reads SGHAT; CDR2 reads FQNNGV. Trimming took off 1 base at V and 3 bases at J, with 10 bases between the two ends. The CDR3 bases are TGTGCCAGCAGCTTAGGTTGGGGGAACTACGAGCAGTACTTC. Translated: CASSLGWGNYEQYF.